Included here is one T cell receptor (beta chain) sequence, with context. Its antigen remains unidentified. This sample was included in a study of shared clonotypes between healthy human individuals. The junction had 4 bases not matched to a gene; V was cut back by 2 bases and J by 2 bases. Germline loops: CDR1 SGHNT, CDR2 YENEEA. This CDR3 is built from 16 residues. The data were produced by immunoSEQ multiplex PCR, yet TCRdb's version contains in-frame clones alone and is incomplete. The sample has approximately 2.1 million clones; 85% to 95% are singletons. General observations from the study: Rarefaction showed that sequencing of sorted subsets was incomplete (despite large depth). Researchers sampled blood only, noting tissue repertoires likely differ. Against clonotypes common to all four donors, non-shared ones had lower generation probabilities.

The receptor was isolated from a man between 18 and 29 years old in good health. Some clones in this sample may be carry-over from other donors' samples. Specimen: naive CD4+ T cells from PBMCs. Subset meaning: CD45RA+ positively selected. The genes are TRBV11-3 and TRBJ2-2, with 8 bases identical to TRBD1. The CDR3 spells CASSLSGTGNTGELFF. DNA of the CDR3: TGTGCCAGCAGCTTATCTGGGACAGGAAACACCGGGGAGCTGTTTTTT.